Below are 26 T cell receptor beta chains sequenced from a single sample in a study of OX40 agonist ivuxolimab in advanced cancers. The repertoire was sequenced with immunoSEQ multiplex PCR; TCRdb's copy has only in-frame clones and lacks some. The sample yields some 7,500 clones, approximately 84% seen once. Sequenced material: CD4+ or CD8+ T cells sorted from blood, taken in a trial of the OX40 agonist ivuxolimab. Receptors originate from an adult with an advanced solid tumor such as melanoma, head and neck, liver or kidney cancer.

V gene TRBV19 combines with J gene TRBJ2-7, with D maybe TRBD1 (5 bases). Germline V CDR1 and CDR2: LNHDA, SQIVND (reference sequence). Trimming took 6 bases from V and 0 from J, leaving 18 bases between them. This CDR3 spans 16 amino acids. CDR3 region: CASSVLGDSNSYEQYF. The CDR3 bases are TGTGCCAGTAGCGTCCTCGGAGACAGCAACTCCTACGAGCAGTACTTC.

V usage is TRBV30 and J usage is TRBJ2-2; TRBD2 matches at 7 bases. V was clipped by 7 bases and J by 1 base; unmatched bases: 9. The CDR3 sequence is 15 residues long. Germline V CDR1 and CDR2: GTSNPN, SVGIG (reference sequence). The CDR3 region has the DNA TGTGCCTCCGGACTAGTCATAGAGAACACCGGGGAGCTGTTTTTT. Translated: CASGLVIENTGELFF.

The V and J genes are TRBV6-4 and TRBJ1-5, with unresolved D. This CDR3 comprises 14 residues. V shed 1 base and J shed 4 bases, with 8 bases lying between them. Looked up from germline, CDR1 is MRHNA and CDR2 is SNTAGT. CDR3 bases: TGTGCCAGCAGTGACTGGCGCGGGAATCAGCCCCAGCATTTT. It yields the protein CASSDWRGNQPQHF.

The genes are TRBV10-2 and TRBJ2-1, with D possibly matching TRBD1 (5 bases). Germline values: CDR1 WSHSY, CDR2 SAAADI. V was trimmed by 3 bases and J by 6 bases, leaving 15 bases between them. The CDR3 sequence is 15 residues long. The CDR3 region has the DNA TGCGCCAGCAGTGATTCAGGGCAGGGTATCAATGAGCAGTTCTTC. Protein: CASSDSGQGINEQFF.

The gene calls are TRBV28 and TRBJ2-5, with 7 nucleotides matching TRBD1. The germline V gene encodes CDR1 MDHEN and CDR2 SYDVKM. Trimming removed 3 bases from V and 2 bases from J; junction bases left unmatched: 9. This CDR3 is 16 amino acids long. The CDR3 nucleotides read TGTGCCAGCAGTTTCCTTGGACAGGTGGGGCAAGAGACCCAGTACTTC. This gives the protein CASSFLGQVGQETQYF.

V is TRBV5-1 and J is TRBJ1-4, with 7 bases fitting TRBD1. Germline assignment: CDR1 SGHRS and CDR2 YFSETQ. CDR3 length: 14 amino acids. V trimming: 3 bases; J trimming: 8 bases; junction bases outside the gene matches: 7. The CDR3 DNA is TGCGCCAGCAGCTCCGGGACAGATACCGAAAAACTGTTTTTT. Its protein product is CASSSGTDTEKLFF.

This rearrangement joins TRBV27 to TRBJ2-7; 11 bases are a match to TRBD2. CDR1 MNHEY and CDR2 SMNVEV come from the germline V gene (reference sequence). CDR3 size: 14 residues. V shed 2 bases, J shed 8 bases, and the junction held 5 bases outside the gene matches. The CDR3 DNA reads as TGTGCCAGCAGTTTAGATGGGACTAGCGGAAAGCAGTACTTC. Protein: CASSLDGTSGKQYF.

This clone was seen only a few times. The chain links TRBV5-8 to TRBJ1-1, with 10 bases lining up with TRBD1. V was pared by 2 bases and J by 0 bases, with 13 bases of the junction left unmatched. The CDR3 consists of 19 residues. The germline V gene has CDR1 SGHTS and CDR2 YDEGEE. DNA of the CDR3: TGTGCCAGCAGCTTAGCCCGGACAGGGGGGTTCCTCATGAACACTGAAGCTTTCTTT. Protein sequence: CASSLARTGGFLMNTEAFF.

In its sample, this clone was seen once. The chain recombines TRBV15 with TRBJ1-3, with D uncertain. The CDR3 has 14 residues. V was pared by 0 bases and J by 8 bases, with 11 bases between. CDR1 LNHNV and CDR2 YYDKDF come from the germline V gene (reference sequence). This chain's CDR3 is CATSRDWGEYTIYF. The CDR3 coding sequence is TGTGCCACCAGCAGAGATTGGGGTGAATACACCATATATTTT. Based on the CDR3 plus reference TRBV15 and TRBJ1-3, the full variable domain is DAMVIQNPRYQVTQFGKPVTLSCSQTLNHNVMYWYQQKSSQAPKLLFHYYDKDFNNEADTPDNFQSRRPNTSFCFLDIRSPGLGDTAMYLCATSRDWGEYTIYFGEGSWLTVV.

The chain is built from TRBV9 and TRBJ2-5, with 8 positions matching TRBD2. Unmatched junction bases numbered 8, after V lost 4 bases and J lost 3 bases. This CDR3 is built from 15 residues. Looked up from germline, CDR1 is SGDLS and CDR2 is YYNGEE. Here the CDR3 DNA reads TGTGCCAGCAGCATCAGGACTAGCAGGAAAGAGACCCAGTACTTC. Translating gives CASSIRTSRKETQYF.

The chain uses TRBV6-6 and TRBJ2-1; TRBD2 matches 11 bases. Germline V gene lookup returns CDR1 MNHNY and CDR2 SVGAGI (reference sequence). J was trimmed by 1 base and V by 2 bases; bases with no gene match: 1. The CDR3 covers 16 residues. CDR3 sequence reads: CASSYGTSGSYNEQFF. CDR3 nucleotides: TGTGCCAGCAGTTACGGGACTAGCGGTTCCTACAATGAGCAGTTCTTC.

The CDR3 loop reads CASSRDRGLGYTF. For the CDR3, the DNA is TGTGCCAGCAGTCGGGACAGGGGGCTTGGCTACACCTTC. The rearrangement links TRBV28 to TRBJ1-2, with TRBD1 identical over 12 bases. This CDR3 comprises 13 residues. Trimming took 5 bases from V and 7 from J; bases not matched to a gene: 2. Germline V gene sequence: CDR1 MDHEN, CDR2 SYDVKM.

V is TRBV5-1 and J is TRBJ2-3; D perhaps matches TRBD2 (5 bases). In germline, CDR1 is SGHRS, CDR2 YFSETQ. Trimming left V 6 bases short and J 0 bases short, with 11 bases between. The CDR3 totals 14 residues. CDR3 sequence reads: CASTSRGSTDTQYF. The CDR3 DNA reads TGCGCCAGCACTTCTCGGGGTAGCACAGATACGCAGTATTTT. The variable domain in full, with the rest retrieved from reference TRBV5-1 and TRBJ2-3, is KAGVTQTPRYLIKTRGQQVTLSCSPISGHRSVSWYQQTPGQGLQFLFEYFSETQRNKGNFPGRFSGRQFSNSRSEMNVSTLELGDSALYLCASTSRGSTDTQYFGPGTRLTVL.

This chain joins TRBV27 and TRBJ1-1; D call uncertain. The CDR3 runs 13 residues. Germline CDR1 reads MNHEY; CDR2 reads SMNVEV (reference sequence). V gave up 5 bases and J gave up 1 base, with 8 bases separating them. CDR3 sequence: CASSTRPNTEAFF. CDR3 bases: TGTGCCAGCAGTACAAGACCGAACACTGAAGCTTTCTTT.

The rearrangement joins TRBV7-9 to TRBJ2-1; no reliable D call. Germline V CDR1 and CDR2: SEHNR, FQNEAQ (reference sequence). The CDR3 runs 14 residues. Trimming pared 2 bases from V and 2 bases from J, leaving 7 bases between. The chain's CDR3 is CASSLPIPYNEQFF. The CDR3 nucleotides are TGTGCCAGCAGCTTACCAATACCCTACAATGAGCAGTTCTTC. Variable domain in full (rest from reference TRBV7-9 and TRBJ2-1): DTGVSQNPRHKITKRGQNVTFRCDPISEHNRLYWYRQTLGQGPEFLTYFQNEAQLEKSRLLSDRFSAERPKGSFSTLEIQRTEQGDSAMYLCASSLPIPYNEQFFGPGTRLTVL.

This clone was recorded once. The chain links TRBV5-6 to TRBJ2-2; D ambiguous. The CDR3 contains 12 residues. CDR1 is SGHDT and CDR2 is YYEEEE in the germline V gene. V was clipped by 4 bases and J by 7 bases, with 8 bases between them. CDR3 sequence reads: CASSLVGGELFF. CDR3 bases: TGTGCCAGCAGCCTGGTGGGCGGGGAGCTGTTTTTT. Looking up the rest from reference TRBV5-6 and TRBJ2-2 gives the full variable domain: DAGVTQSPTHLIKTRGQQVTLRCSPKSGHDTVSWYQQALGQGPQFIFQYYEEEERQRGNFPDRFSGHQFPNYSSELNVNALLLGDSALYLCASSLVGGELFFGEGSRLTVL.

CDR3 sequence (DNA): TGTGCCAGCCAAGGGGGGCAGGGGCACCTGATGGATACGCAGTATTTT. Translation: CASQGGQGHLMDTQYF. This chain joins TRBV27 and TRBJ2-3; D is tentatively TRBD1 or TRBD2 (6 bases each). The V end was cut by 8 bases, the J end by 6 bases, with 24 bases between. This CDR3 region has 16 residues. CDR1 MNHEY and CDR2 SMNVEV come from the germline V gene (reference sequence).

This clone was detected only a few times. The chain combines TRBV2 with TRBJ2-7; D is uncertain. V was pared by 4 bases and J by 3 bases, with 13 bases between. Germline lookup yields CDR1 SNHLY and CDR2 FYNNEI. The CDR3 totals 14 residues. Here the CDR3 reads CASSVYSGGYEQYF. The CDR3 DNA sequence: TGTGCCAGCAGTGTATACTCAGGTGGCTACGAGCAGTACTTC.

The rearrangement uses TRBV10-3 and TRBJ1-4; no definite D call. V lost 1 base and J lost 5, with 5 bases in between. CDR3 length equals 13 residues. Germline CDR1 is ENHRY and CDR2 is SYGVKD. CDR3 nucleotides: TGTGCCATCAGTGAGTTGGGGAATGAAAAACTGTTTTTT. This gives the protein CAISELGNEKLFF.

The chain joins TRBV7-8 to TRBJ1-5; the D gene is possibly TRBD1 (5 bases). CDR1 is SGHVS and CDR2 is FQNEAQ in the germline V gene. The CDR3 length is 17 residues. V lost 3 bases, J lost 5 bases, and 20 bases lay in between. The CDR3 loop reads CASSLFSGAPEHQPQHF. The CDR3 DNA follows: TGTGCCAGCAGCTTGTTTAGCGGGGCCCCGGAGCATCAGCCCCAGCATTTT.

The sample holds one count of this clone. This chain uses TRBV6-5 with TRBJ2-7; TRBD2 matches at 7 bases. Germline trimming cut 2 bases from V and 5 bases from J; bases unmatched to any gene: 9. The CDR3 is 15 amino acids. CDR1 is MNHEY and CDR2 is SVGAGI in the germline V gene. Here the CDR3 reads CASSYRGGGIDEQYF. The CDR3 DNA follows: TGTGCCAGCAGTTACCGTGGGGGGGGAATCGACGAGCAGTACTTC.

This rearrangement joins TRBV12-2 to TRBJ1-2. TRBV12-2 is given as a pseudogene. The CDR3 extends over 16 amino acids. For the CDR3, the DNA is TGTGCAAGTCGCAACCCAAGGACTCGAAAGACCTATGGCTACACCTTC. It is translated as CASRNPRTRKTYGYTF.

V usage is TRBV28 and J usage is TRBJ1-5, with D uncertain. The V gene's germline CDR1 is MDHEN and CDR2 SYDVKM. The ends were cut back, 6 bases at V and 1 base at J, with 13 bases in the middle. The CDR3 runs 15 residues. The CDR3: CASRQVAESNQPQHF. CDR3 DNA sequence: TGTGCCAGCAGGCAGGTAGCGGAAAGCAATCAGCCCCAGCATTTT.

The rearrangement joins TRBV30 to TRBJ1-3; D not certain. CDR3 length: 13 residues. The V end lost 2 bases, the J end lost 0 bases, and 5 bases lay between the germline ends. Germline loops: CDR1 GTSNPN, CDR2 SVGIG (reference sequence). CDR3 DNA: TGTGCCTGGAGTAGGCTCTCTGGAAACACCATATATTTT. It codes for CAWSRLSGNTIYF.

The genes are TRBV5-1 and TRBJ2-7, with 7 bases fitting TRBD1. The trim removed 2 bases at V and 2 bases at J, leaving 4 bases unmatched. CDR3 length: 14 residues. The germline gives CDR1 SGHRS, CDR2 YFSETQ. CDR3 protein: CASSFRQGPYEQYF. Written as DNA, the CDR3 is TGCGCCAGCAGCTTTCGACAGGGACCCTACGAGCAGTACTTC.

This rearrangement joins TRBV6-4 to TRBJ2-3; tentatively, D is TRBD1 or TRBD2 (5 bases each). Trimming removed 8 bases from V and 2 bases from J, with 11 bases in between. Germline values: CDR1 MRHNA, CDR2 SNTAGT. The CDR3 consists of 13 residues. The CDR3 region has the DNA TGTGCCAGCGGGGGACCACTCACAGATACGCAGTATTTT. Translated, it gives CASGGPLTDTQYF.